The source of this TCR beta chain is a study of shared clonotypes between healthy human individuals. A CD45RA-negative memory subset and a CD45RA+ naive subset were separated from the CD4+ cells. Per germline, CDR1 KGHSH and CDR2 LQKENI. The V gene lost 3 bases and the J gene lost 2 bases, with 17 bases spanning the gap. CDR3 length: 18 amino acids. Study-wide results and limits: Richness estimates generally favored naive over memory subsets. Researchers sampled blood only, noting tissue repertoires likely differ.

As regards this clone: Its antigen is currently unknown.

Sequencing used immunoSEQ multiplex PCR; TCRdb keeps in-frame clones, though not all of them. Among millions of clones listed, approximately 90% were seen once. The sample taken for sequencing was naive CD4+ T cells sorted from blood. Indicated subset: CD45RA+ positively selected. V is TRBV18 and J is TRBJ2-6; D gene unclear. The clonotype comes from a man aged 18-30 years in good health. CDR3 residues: CASSPAGPSIAGANVLTF. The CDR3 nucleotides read TGTGCCAGCTCACCGGCAGGTCCCTCTATCGCTGGGGCCAACGTCCTGACTTTC.